The clone carrying this TCR beta chain is labeled medium-sized. Antigen specificity is unknown. The germline CDR1 and CDR2 sequences are ENHRY and SYGVKD. The CDR3 has 13 residues. V gave up 2 bases and J gave up 5 bases, with 9 bases separating them. During its preparation, the TCRbeta library received unique molecular identifiers. TCRdb itself ran the PCR reads through MiXCR, one entry per CDR3 protein. The repertoire consists of fewer than 150,000 distinct CDR3 sequences, with more than 20% occurring once and the leading ten covering about 10%. This sample stems from a study of T-cell reconstitution after alpha-beta-depleted transplantation in children. Overall study findings and caveats: Newly generated T cells supplied most T-cell counts and diversity one year post-transplant. Some patients showed high day-60 TCRbeta diversity, which derived from surviving recipient T cells and thymic progenitors. Several hundred rapidly expanded clones from non-depleted graft cells reportedly supplied alpha-beta T cells about two months post-transplant.

The clonotype originates from a male patient under 10 years old who had a stem cell transplant for chronic granulomatous disease, so the T cells may come from the graft donor. This chain connects TRBV10-3 to TRBJ1-2, with D tentatively TRBD1 (5 bases). Material: PBMCs, mostly from graft donor cells, obtained 180 days after TCRalphabeta/CD19-depleted stem cell transplant. The DNA for the CDR3 is TGTGCCATCAGTGAGAAGGGGCCTTATGGCTACACCTTC. It encodes CAISEKGPYGYTF.